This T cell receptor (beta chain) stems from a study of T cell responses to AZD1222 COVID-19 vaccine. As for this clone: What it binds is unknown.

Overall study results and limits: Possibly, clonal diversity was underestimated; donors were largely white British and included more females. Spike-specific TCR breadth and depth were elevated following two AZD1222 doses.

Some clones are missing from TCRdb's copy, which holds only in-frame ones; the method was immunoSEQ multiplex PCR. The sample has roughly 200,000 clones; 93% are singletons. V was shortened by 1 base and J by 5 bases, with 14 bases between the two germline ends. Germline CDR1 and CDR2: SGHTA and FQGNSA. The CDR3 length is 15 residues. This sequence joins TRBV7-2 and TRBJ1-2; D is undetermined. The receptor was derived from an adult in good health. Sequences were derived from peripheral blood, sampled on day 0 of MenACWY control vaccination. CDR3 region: CASSLGSGQIYGYTF. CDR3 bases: TGTGCCAGCAGCTTAGGGTCTGGGCAGATTTATGGCTACACCTTC.